A single sample gave rise to the 27 T cell receptor beta chains below, sequenced in a study of cytomegalovirus exposure and HLA in healthy donors. With 60 Vbeta and 13 Jbeta primers, the PCR was carried out. TCRdb's copy holds only in-frame clones and misses some; the assay was immunoSEQ multiplex PCR. The sample holds approximately 93,000 clones, 75% to 85% seen once. Sequencing input: PBMCs. Every receptor here comes from a male donor in good health and CMV-seropositive.

The chain is built from TRBV9 and TRBJ2-1; 7 bases fit TRBD1. Losses at the gene ends were 5 bases for V and 10 bases for J; bases not matched to a gene: 6. CDR3 length equals 12 residues. Looked up from germline, CDR1 is SGDLS and CDR2 is YYNGEE. The CDR3 here is CASSSGGREQFF. Written as DNA, the CDR3 is TGTGCCAGCAGTTCAGGGGGAAGGGAGCAGTTCTTC. Looking up the rest from reference TRBV9 and TRBJ2-1 gives the full variable domain: DSGVTQTPKHLITATGQRVTLRCSPRSGDLSVYWYQQSLDQGLQFLIQYYNGEERAKGNILERFSAQQFPDLHSELNLSSLELGDSALYFCASSSGGREQFFGPGTRLTVL.

The J gene is TRBJ2-7, the V gene TRBV4-1, with 10 nucleotides matching TRBD1. This CDR3 has 17 amino acids. Unmatched junction bases numbered 11, after V lost 1 base and J lost 5 bases. Germline CDR1 and CDR2: MGHRA and YSYEKL. CDR3 sequence (DNA): TGCGCCAGCAGCCAAGCGGGATCGGACAGGGGGAGGCACGAGCAGTACTTC. Amino acids: CASSQAGSDRGRHEQYF.

The chain has TRBV5-1 and TRBJ1-4, with TRBD1 identical over 8 bases. Trimming at V came to 3 bases and at J to 7 bases, leaving 5 bases not matched to a gene. CDR3 length: 14 residues. Germline CDR1 is SGHRS and CDR2 is YFSETQ. CDR3: CASSSTGDGEKLFF. DNA for the CDR3: TGCGCCAGCAGCTCGACAGGGGATGGTGAAAAACTGTTTTTT. Combining the CDR3 with reference TRBV5-1 and TRBJ1-4 gives the whole variable domain KAGVTQTPRYLIKTRGQQVTLSCSPISGHRSVSWYQQTPGQGLQFLFEYFSETQRNKGNFPGRFSGRQFSNSRSEMNVSTLELGDSALYLCASSSTGDGEKLFFGSGTQLSVL.

The chain carries TRBV1 and TRBJ2-1; no check of the table's D call, TRBD2, against the DNA was made. TRBV1 corresponds to a pseudogene. This CDR3 is 14 amino acids long. As DNA, the CDR3 is TGCACCAGCAGCCTTAACTTTCCCAACAATGAGCAGTTCTTC. Protein sequence: CTSSLNFPNNEQFF.

The gene calls are TRBV10-2 and TRBJ2-3, with D unclear. From germline, CDR1 is WSHSY and CDR2 SAAADI. This CDR3 comprises 12 residues. V dropped 8 bases and J dropped 8 bases, with 14 bases sitting between them. CDR3 sequence reads: CASSLRLGTQYF. CDR3 sequence (DNA): TGCGCCAGCTCCCTACGACTTGGTACGCAGTATTTT.

DNA for the CDR3: TGCGCCAGCAGCCAGCGGGACAGTAATTCACCCCTCCACTTT. Translating gives CASSQRDSNSPLHF. This chain joins TRBV4-1 and TRBJ1-6; the match to TRBD1 covers 7 bases. Trimming took 3 bases from V and 6 from J; bases not matched to a gene: 2. This CDR3 is built from 14 residues. Germline loops: CDR1 MGHRA, CDR2 YSYEKL.

This chain uses TRBV27 with TRBJ1-4; the D gene is possibly TRBD1 (6 bases). This CDR3 contains 14 residues. Trimming removed 3 bases from V and 5 bases from J, with 10 bases in between. Per germline, CDR1 MNHEY and CDR2 SMNVEV (reference sequence). CDR3 sequence (DNA): TGTGCCAGCAGTTTGGGTGGGGGCAATGAAAAACTGTTTTTT. This encodes CASSLGGGNEKLFF.

The V and J genes are TRBV7-3 and TRBJ2-7; a possible D gene is TRBD1 (5 bases). Per germline, CDR1 SGHTA and CDR2 FQGTGA. V shed 0 bases and J shed 3 bases, with 9 bases lying between them. The CDR3 is 14 residues long. This CDR3 reads CASSLTPGNYEQYF. CDR3 bases: TGTGCCAGCAGCTTAACTCCAGGGAACTACGAGCAGTACTTC.

The V and J genes are TRBV18 and TRBJ2-1; D is perhaps TRBD2 (5 bases). This CDR3 has 11 residues. Deletions cut 2 bases from V and 9 bases from J, with 5 bases between. Germline V gives CDR1 KGHSH, CDR2 LQKENI. The CDR3 sequence is CASSPEGEQFF. CDR3 coding DNA: TGTGCCAGCTCACCAGAGGGTGAGCAGTTCTTC.

The rearrangement links TRBV9 to TRBJ1-4, with a weak D call TRBD1 (6 bases). V gave up 0 bases and J gave up 5 bases, with 11 bases separating them. Germline values: CDR1 SGDLS, CDR2 YYNGEE. This CDR3 has 15 amino acids. The CDR3 nucleotides read TGTGCCAGCAGCGTAGGGTCTACAGGGAATGAAAAACTGTTTTTT. Translation gives CASSVGSTGNEKLFF.

The V and J genes are TRBV29-1 and TRBJ1-2; 9 positions agree with TRBD1. Germline V lookup: CDR1 SQVTM, CDR2 ANQGSEA. V lost 5 bases and J lost 3; bases outside the gene matches: 4. This CDR3 comprises 13 residues. This CDR3 is CSVWDREDYGYTF. DNA of the CDR3: TGCAGCGTTTGGGACAGGGAAGACTATGGCTACACCTTC.

The CDR3 sequence is CASSGPGQGSNEQFF. DNA of the CDR3: TGTGCCAGCAGTGGCCCGGGACAGGGGAGCAATGAGCAGTTCTTC. The rearrangement links TRBV6-1 to TRBJ2-1; 10 bases align to TRBD1. The length of the CDR3 is 15 residues. After removal of 4 bases from V and 6 bases from J, the junction contained 6 bases not matched to a gene. Looked up from germline, CDR1 is MNHNS and CDR2 is SASEGT.

This clone was detected a few times. The chain carries TRBV5-4 and TRBJ2-7; D perhaps matches TRBD2 (6 bases). The ends were cut back, 1 base at V and 0 bases at J, with 14 bases in the middle. The CDR3 loop spans 16 amino acids. Germline lookup yields CDR1 SGHNT and CDR2 YYREEE (reference sequence). As DNA, the CDR3 is TGTGCCAGCAGCTTGATGCCGGCGGGAAGCTCCTACGAGCAGTACTTC. The encoded protein is CASSLMPAGSSYEQYF.

The chain has TRBV6-4 and TRBJ1-5; D unresolved. CDR1 is MRHNA, CDR2 SNTAGT, per germline. Trimming took 2 bases from V and 3 from J, leaving 5 bases between them. The CDR3 runs to 13 residues. CDR3 loop: CASSDLPNQPQHF. The CDR3 region has the DNA TGTGCCAGCAGTGACCTACCCAATCAGCCCCAGCATTTT.

The genes are TRBV30 and TRBJ1-2; 8 bases agree with TRBD1. This CDR3 is 19 amino acids long. CDR1 is GTSNPN, CDR2 SVGIG, per germline (reference sequence). V was clipped by 0 bases and J by 4 bases; unmatched bases: 19. DNA for the CDR3: TGTGCCTGGAGTGTACAATTTAGTGGGACAGGAGACGCTAGCTATGGCTACACCTTC. Translation gives CAWSVQFSGTGDASYGYTF.

The rearrangement uses TRBV19 and TRBJ2-7; D unresolved. The germline CDR1 and CDR2 sequences are LNHDA and SQIVND (reference sequence). The V end lost 1 base, the J end lost 2 bases, and 6 bases lay between the germline ends. The CDR3 length is 13 residues. CDR3 residues: CASSIVAAYEQYF. The CDR3 DNA is TGTGCCAGTAGTATAGTGGCGGCCTACGAGCAGTACTTC.

This clone was detected once. This sequence joins TRBV5-1 and TRBJ2-1; 7 bases agree with TRBD1. Germline V gene sequence: CDR1 SGHRS, CDR2 YFSETQ. The CDR3 is 16 residues long. Trimming took 4 bases from V and 9 from J; bases not matched to a gene: 16. CDR3 coding DNA: TGCGCCAGCAGCCTGCTGAGAGGGGGCCTTCGTAGTGAGCAGTTCTTC. Its protein product is CASSLLRGGLRSEQFF.

J is TRBJ2-1 and V is TRBV7-9, with D tentatively TRBD2 (5 bases). The CDR3 covers 13 residues. Germline CDR1 SEHNR, CDR2 FQNEAQ (reference sequence). Trimming left V 4 bases short and J 9 bases short, with 13 bases between. CDR3 nucleotide sequence: TGTGCCAGCAGCTCGGACCTAGCTGTTGAGCAGTTCTTC. It encodes CASSSDLAVEQFF.

V is TRBV7-9 and J is TRBJ1-6; D is unresolved. Between the trimmed V and J ends, which lost 5 bases and 0 bases, there was a span of 11 bases. The CDR3 is 16 amino acids. The germline gives CDR1 SEHNR, CDR2 FQNEAQ (reference sequence). The CDR3 protein is CASSPPPGSYNSPLHF. The CDR3 DNA reads TGTGCCAGCAGCCCTCCCCCCGGCTCCTATAATTCACCCCTCCACTTT.

A few counts support this clone. The gene calls are TRBV6-4 and TRBJ1-1; no reliable D call. There are 13 residues in the CDR3. Trimming left V 0 bases short and J 5 bases short, with 7 bases between. CDR1 is MRHNA, CDR2 SNTAGT, per germline. This CDR3 is CASSDSRETEAFF. CDR3 bases: TGTGCCAGCAGTGACTCGCGGGAAACTGAAGCTTTCTTT.

The chain joins TRBV2 to TRBJ1-1; a possible D gene is TRBD1 (5 bases). This CDR3 spans 13 amino acids. V gave up 6 bases and J gave up 8 bases, with 16 bases separating them. The germline gives CDR1 SNHLY, CDR2 FYNNEI. The CDR3 here is CASRDRVSREAFF. The CDR3 coding sequence is TGTGCCAGCAGAGACAGAGTAAGTCGCGAAGCTTTCTTT. The full variable domain, completed using reference TRBV2 and TRBJ1-1, is EPEVTQTPSHQVTQMGQEVILRCVPISNHLYFYWYRQILGQKVEFLVSFYNNEISEKSEIFDDQFSVERPDGSNFTLKIRSTKLEDSAMYFCASRDRVSREAFFGQGTRLTVV.

Regarding this clone: This sample includes further DNA sequences coding for the same CDR3. The chain recombines TRBV29-1 with TRBJ1-1; 8 bases agree with TRBD1. The CDR3 spans 12 residues. V gave up 6 bases and J gave up 1 base; unmatched junction bases: 1. Looked up from germline, CDR1 is SQVTM and CDR2 is ANQGSEA. The CDR3 loop reads CSVGTGNTEAFF. The CDR3 bases are TGCAGCGTAGGGACAGGGAACACTGAAGCTTTCTTT. The whole variable domain, remainder taken from reference TRBV29-1 and TRBJ1-1, is SAVISQKPSRDICQRGTSLTIQCQVDSQVTMMFWYRQQPGQSLTLIATANQGSEATYESGFVIDKFPISRPNLTFSTLTVSNMSPEDSSIYLCSVGTGNTEAFFGQGTRLTVV.

The chain joins TRBV6-4 to TRBJ2-6, with D maybe TRBD1 (6 bases). CDR1 is MRHNA, CDR2 SNTAGT, per germline. V lost 5 bases to trimming and J lost 1 base, with 15 bases between them. The CDR3 spans 17 residues. The CDR3 DNA reads TGTGCCAGCAGTATAACAGGGTTTCCGTCTGGGGCCAACGTCCTGACTTTC. It encodes CASSITGFPSGANVLTF.

The chain couples TRBV4-2 to TRBJ1-6; TRBD1 might be the D (5 bases). Germline loops: CDR1 LGHNA, CDR2 YNFKEQ. The CDR3 has 18 amino acids. The V gene lost 3 bases and the J gene lost 0 bases, with 15 bases spanning the gap. The CDR3 protein is CASSQISGTGSYNSPLHF. In nucleotides, the CDR3 is TGTGCCAGCAGCCAGATCTCCGGGACTGGCTCCTATAATTCACCCCTCCACTTT.

The chain combines TRBV30 with TRBJ1-2, with TRBD1 identical over 7 bases. The germline CDR1 and CDR2 sequences are GTSNPN and SVGIG (reference sequence). The CDR3 length is 15 residues. Trimming took 2 bases from V and 2 from J; bases not matched to a gene: 8. The CDR3 sequence: CAWSFEGALNYGYTF. CDR3 coding DNA: TGTGCCTGGAGTTTTGAGGGGGCCCTCAACTATGGCTACACCTTC.

The rearrangement uses TRBV18 and TRBJ1-2; TRBD1 matches 8 bases. Germline CDR1 is KGHSH and CDR2 is LQKENI. Trimming cost V 4 bases and J 8 bases; bases outside gene matches: 6. The CDR3 has 13 amino acids. CDR3 in DNA: TGTGCCAGCTCACAGGGGGACAGGATCGGCTACACCTTC. Amino acids: CASSQGDRIGYTF.

The sample holds one count of this clone. The chain employs TRBV2 and TRBJ2-3, with TRBD2 matching 11 bases. With 6 bases clipped from V and 5 bases from J, the junction kept 13 bases outside the gene matches. The germline CDR1 and CDR2 sequences are SNHLY and FYNNEI. The CDR3 totals 17 residues. CDR3 DNA: TGTGCCAGCAGCCCCCCCCTGACTAGCGGGGATGTAGATACGCAGTATTTT. Protein product: CASSPPLTSGDVDTQYF.